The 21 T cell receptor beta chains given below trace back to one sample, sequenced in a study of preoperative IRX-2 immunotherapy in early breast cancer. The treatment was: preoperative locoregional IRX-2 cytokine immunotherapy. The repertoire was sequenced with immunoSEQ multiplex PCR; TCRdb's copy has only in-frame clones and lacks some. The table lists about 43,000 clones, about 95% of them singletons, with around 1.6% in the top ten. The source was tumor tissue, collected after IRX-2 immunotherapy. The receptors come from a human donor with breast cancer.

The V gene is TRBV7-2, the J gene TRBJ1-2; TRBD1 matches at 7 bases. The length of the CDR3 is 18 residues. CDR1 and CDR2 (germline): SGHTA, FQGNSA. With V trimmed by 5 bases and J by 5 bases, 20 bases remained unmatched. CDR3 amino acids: CASSLRDPDRPSRYGYTF. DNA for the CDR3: TGTGCCAGCAGCCTGAGGGATCCGGACAGGCCTTCCAGATATGGCTACACCTTC.

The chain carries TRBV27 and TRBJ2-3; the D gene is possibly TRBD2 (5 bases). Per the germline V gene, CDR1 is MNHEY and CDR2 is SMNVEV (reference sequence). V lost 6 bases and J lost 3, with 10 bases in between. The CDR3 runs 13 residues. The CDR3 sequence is CASRLSGTDTQYF. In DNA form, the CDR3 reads TGTGCCAGCAGATTAAGCGGAACAGATACGCAGTATTTT.

For the CDR3, the DNA is TGTGCCAGCAGCCCAATCCCAGGAGCGCCCTCCTACAATGAGCAGTTCTTC. This gives the protein CASSPIPGAPSYNEQFF. The chain links TRBV7-3 to TRBJ2-1; D ambiguous. This CDR3 has 17 residues. Trimming took 5 bases from V and 0 from J, leaving 17 bases between them. Germline V gene lookup returns CDR1 SGHTA and CDR2 FQGTGA.

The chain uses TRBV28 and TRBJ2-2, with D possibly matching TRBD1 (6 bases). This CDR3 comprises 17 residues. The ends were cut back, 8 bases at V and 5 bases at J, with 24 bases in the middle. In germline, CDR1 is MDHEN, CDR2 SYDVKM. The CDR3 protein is CASYSLHYRARTGELFF. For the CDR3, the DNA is TGTGCCAGCTACAGTTTACATTACAGGGCCCGAACCGGGGAGCTGTTTTTT.

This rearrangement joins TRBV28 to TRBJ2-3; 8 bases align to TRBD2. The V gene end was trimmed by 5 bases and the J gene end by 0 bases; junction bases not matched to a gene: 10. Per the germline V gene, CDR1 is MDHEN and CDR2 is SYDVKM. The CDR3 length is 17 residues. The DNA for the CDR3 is TGTGCCAGCAGTCCGCCGCCAGCGGGAGTTAGCACAGATACGCAGTATTTT. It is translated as CASSPPPAGVSTDTQYF. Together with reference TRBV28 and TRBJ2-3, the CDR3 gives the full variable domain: DVKVTQSSRYLVKRTGEKVFLECVQDMDHENMFWYRQDPGLGLRLIYFSYDVKMKEKGDIPEGYSVSREKKERFSLILESASTNQTSMYLCASSPPPAGVSTDTQYFGPGTRLTVL.

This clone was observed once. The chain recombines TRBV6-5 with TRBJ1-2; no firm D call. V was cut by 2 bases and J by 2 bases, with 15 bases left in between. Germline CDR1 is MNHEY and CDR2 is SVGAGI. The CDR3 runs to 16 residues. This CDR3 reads CASSYLQFNSNYGYTF. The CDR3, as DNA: TGTGCCAGCAGTTACCTACAGTTCAACTCAAACTATGGCTACACCTTC.

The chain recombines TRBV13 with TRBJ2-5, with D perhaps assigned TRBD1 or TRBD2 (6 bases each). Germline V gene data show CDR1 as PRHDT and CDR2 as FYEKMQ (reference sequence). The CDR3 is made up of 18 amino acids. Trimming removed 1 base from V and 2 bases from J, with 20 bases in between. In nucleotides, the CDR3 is TGTGCCAGCAGCTTAGCAAGGAAGACGGGGGCGGGTCAAGAGACCCAGTACTTC. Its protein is CASSLARKTGAGQETQYF.

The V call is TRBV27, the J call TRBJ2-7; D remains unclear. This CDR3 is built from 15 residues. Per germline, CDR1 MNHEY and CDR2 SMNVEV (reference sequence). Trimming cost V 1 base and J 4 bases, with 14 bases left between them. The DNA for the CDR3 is TGTGCCAGCAGTTTATTAGGCGGTCTGGGTTACGAGCAGTACTTC. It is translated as CASSLLGGLGYEQYF.

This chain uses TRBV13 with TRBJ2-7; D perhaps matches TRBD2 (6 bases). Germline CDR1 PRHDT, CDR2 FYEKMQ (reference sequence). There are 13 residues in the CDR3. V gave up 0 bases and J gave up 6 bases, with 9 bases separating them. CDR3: CASSLGRTTEQYF. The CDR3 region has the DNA TGTGCCAGCAGCTTAGGCAGGACTACCGAGCAGTACTTC. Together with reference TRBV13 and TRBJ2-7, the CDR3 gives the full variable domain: AAGVIQSPRHLIKEKRETATLKCYPIPRHDTVYWYQQGPGQDPQFLISFYEKMQSDKGSIPDRFSAQQFSDYHSELNMSSLELGDSALYFCASSLGRTTEQYFGPGTRLTVT.

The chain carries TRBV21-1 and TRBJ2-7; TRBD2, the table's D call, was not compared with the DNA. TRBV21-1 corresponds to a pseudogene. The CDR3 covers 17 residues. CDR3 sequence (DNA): TGTGCCAGCAGCCCAGACGGGGAGGACTGTTTCCCCTACGAGCAGTACTTC. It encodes CASSPDGEDCFPYEQYF.

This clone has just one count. The CDR3 loop reads CASSFMGTEAFF. CDR3 DNA sequence: TGTGCCAGCAGCTTTATGGGAACTGAAGCTTTCTTT. J is TRBJ1-1 and V is TRBV6-5, with D unresolved. This CDR3 contains 12 residues. CDR1 MNHEY and CDR2 SVGAGI come from the germline V gene. Trimming left V 6 bases short and J 5 bases short, with 10 bases between.

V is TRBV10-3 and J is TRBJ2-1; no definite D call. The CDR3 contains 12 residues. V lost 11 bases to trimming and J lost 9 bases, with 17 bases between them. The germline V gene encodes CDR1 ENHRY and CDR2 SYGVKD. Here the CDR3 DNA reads TGTGCCGCCATAGGCTCTACGGGTGAGCAGTTCTTC. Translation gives CAAIGSTGEQFF.

The CDR3 nucleotides are TGTGCCAGCAGTAACGACAGACCCGAGCAGTACTTC. Protein product: CASSNDRPEQYF. The chain carries TRBV6-1 and TRBJ2-7; the D gene is possibly TRBD1 (5 bases). Germline V gives CDR1 MNHNS, CDR2 SASEGT. The CDR3 consists of 12 residues. Trimming left V 5 bases short and J 6 bases short, with 11 bases between.

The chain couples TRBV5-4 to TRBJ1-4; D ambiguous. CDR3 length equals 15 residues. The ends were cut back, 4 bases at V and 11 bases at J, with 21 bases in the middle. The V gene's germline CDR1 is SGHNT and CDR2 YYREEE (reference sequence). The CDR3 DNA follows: TGTGCCAGCAGCACGTCAGCTGGCGGGATGGAGAAACTGTTTTTT. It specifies CASSTSAGGMEKLFF.

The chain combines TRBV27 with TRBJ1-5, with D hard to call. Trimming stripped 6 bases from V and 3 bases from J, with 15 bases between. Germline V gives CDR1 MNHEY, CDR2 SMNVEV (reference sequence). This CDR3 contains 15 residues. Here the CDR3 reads CASSPGSGNNQPQHF. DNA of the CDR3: TGTGCCAGCAGCCCCGGAAGCGGGAACAATCAGCCCCAGCATTTT.

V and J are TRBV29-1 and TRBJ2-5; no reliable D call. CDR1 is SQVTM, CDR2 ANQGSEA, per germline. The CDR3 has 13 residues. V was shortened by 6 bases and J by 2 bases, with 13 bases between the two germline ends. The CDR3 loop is CSVRPQRQETQYF. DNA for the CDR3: TGCAGCGTCCGCCCGCAACGGCAAGAGACCCAGTACTTC.

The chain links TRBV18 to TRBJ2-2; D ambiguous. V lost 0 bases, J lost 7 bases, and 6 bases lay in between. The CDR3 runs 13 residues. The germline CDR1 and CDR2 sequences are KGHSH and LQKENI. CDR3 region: CASSPPSSGELFF. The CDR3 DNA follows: TGTGCCAGCTCACCACCATCGAGCGGGGAGCTGTTTTTT.

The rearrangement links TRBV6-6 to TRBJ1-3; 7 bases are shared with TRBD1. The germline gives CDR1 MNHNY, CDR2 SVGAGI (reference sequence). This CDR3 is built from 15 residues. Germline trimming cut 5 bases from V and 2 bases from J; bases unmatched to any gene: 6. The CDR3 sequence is CASSNPGQPGNTIYF. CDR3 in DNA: TGTGCCAGCAGTAACCCGGGACAGCCTGGAAACACCATATATTTT.

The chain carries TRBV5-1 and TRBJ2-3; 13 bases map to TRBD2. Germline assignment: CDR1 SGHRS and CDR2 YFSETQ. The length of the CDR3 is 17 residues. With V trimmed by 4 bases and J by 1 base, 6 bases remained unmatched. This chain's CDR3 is CASSGGTSGVRTDTQYF. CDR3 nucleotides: TGCGCCAGCAGCGGCGGGACTAGCGGGGTTCGCACAGATACGCAGTATTTT.

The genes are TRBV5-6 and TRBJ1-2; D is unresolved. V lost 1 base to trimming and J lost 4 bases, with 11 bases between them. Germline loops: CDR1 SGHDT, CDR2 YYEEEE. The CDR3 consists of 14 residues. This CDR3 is CASSLPSSPYGYTF. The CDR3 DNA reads TGTGCCAGCAGCTTGCCCTCATCTCCCTATGGCTACACCTTC.

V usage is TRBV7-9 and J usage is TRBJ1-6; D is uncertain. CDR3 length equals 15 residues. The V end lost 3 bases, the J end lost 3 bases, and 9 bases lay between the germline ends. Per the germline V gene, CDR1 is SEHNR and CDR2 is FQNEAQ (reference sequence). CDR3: CASSLLPSYNSPLHF. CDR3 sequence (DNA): TGTGCCAGCAGCTTGCTCCCCAGCTATAATTCACCCCTCCACTTT.